This TCR beta chain was retrieved from a study of technical replicates of blood from a handful of donors. This clone showed up just once. Some clones are missing from TCRdb's copy, which holds only in-frame ones; the method was immunoSEQ multiplex PCR. The table has approximately 82,000 clones, over 95% seen once. The germline V gene has CDR1 SGHRS and CDR2 YFSETQ. J lost 3 bases, V lost 4 bases, and 12 bases had no gene match. The CDR3 has 17 amino acids. The clonotype was recovered from a human donor in good health. The sequenced sample consisted of T cells isolated from PBMCs. The chain couples TRBV5-1 to TRBJ2-2; 7 bases match TRBD1. In nucleotides, the CDR3 is TGCGCCAGCAGCGTGAAACAGGGGAGCGTCGACACCGGGGAGCTGTTTTTT. Translating it yields CASSVKQGSVDTGELFF. Complete variable domain (other parts from reference TRBV5-1 and TRBJ2-2): KAGVTQTPRYLIKTRGQQVTLSCSPISGHRSVSWYQQTPGQGLQFLFEYFSETQRNKGNFPGRFSGRQFSNSRSEMNVSTLELGDSALYLCASSVKQGSVDTGELFFGEGSRLTVL.